One and the same sample provided the 7 T cell receptor beta chains below, sequenced in a study of post-analysis software for immune sequencing data. The study's findings and limits: The five TRBV segments detected at higher frequency in patients than in controls included TRBV5-6, TRBV5-1 and TRBV20-1.

Unique-molecular-identifier-tagged TCR beta cDNA libraries were used. TCRdb passed the PCR reads through MiXCR, listing each CDR3 protein once. The table shows roughly 700,000 distinct CDR3 sequences, with roughly 30% occurring only once. Their antigens remain unidentified. The source material was blood. The receptors derive from a girl aged 5-17 years with multiple sclerosis.

The CDR3: CASSGSTISNQPQHF. In nucleotides, the CDR3 is TGTGCCAGCAGTGGGAGCACGATTAGCAATCAGCCCCAGCATTTT. The rearrangement joins TRBV2 to TRBJ1-5, with D unclear. The CDR3 runs 15 residues. Germline CDR1 and CDR2: SNHLY and FYNNEI. Between the trimmed V and J ends, which lost 4 bases and 0 bases, there was a span of 10 bases.

This clonotype was observed at least ten times. This chain links TRBV28 with TRBJ2-7; D not resolved. The CDR3 totals 13 residues. Germline values: CDR1 MDHEN, CDR2 SYDVKM. Trimming pared 2 bases from V and 3 bases from J, leaving 8 bases between. CDR3 loop: CASSLGDLYEQYF. The CDR3 nucleotides are TGTGCCAGCAGTTTAGGCGACCTCTACGAGCAGTACTTC.

About this clonotype itself: At one end, the junction sequence differs from germline, possibly due to a read error. V gene TRBV2 combines with J gene TRBJ2-6; D is perhaps TRBD1 (5 bases). The CDR3 totals 16 residues. Germline CDR1 SNHLY, CDR2 FYNNEI. The CDR3 DNA is TGTGCCAGCAGGGAAGACAGAAACTCTGGGGCCAACGTCCTGACTTTC. It is translated as CASREDRNSGANVLTF.

The chain employs TRBV27 and TRBJ2-7, with D perhaps matching TRBD1 or TRBD2 (5 bases each). The V end was cut by 4 bases, the J end by 3 bases, with 10 bases between. CDR1 is MNHEY, CDR2 SMNVEV, per germline (reference sequence). The CDR3 contains 13 residues. The CDR3 here is CASSSGPFYEQYF. The DNA for the CDR3 is TGTGCCAGCAGTTCGGGACCGTTCTACGAGCAGTACTTC.

This clonotype was counted only a few times. The gene calls are TRBV28 and TRBJ2-1; possibly TRBD2 for D (5 bases). Germline lookup yields CDR1 MDHEN and CDR2 SYDVKM. Trimming left V 5 bases short and J 10 bases short, with 12 bases between. This CDR3 is 12 amino acids long. Here the CDR3 DNA reads TGTGCCAGCAGTATTAGCGTAGACGAGCAGTTCTTC. Translation: CASSISVDEQFF.

The V gene is TRBV6-2 or TRBV6-3, the J gene TRBJ1-2, with D possibly being TRBD1 (6 bases). The V end was cut by 2 bases, the J end by 2 bases, with 24 bases between. This CDR3 spans 19 amino acids. CDR1 MNHEY and CDR2 SVGEGT come from the germline V gene. This CDR3 reads CASSYPPSVTGSWNYGYTF. CDR3 nucleotides: TGTGCCAGCAGTTACCCGCCTTCGGTCACAGGGTCGTGGAACTATGGCTACACCTTC.

The chain has TRBV28 and TRBJ1-6; D unresolved. The CDR3 sequence is 15 residues long. CDR1 MDHEN and CDR2 SYDVKM come from the germline V gene. The V end lost 5 bases, the J end lost 10 bases, and 18 bases lay between the germline ends. In nucleotides, the CDR3 is TGTGCCAGCAGTGCTACTTACCCCTTTGGATCACCCCTCCACTTT. It encodes CASSATYPFGSPLHF. Filled out from reference TRBV28 and TRBJ1-6, the complete variable domain reads DVKVTQSSRYLVKRTGEKVFLECVQDMDHENMFWYRQDPGLGLRLIYFSYDVKMKEKGDIPEGYSVSREKKERFSLILESASTNQTSMYLCASSATYPFGSPLHFGNGTRLTVT.